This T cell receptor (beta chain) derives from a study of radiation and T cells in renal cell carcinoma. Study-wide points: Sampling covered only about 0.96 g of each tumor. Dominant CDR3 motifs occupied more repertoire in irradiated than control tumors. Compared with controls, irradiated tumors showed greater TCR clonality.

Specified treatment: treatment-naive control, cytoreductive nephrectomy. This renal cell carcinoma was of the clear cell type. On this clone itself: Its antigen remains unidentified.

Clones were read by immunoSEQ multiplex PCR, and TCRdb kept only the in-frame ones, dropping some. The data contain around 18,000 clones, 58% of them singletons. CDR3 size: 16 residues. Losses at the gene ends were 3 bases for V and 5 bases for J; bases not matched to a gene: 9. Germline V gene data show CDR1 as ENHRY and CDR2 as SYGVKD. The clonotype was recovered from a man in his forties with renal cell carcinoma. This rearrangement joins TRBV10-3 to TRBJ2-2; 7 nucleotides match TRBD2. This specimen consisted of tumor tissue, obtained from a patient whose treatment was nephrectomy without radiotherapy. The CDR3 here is CAISDASGFGTGELFF. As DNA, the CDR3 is TGTGCCATCAGTGACGCTAGCGGATTTGGGACCGGGGAGCTGTTTTTT.